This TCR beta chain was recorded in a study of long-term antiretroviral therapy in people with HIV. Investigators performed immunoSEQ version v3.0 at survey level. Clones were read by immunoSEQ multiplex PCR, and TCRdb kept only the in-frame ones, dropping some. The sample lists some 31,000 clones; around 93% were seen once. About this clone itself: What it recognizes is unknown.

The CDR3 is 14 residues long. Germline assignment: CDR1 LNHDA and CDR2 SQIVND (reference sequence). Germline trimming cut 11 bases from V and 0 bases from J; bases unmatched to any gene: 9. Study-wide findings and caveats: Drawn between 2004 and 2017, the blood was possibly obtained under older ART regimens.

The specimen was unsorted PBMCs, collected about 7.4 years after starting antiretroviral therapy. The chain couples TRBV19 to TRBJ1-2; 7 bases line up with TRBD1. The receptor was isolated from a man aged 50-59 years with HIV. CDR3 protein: CALLRTGPNYGYTF. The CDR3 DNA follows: TGTGCCCTCCTTCGGACAGGCCCTAACTATGGCTACACCTTC.